This TCR beta chain was profiled in a study of cytomegalovirus exposure and HLA in healthy donors. Comment on this clone: The antigen remains unidentified.

It was the approximately 130-subject validation cohort, separate from the roughly 700-subject first cohort, to which the donors belonged. V was cut by 7 bases and J by 3 bases, with 28 bases left in between. The CDR3 spans 19 residues. The germline gives CDR1 SNHLY, CDR2 FYNNEI. Study-level results: Confirmation in vitro established that a few CMV-associated chains were specific for CMV antigens. Rare TCR sequences predominated, though certain public TCRs were found in many donors. It was reportedly the case that the classifier diagnosed cytomegalovirus status with high specificity and sensitivity.

TCRdb keeps only in-frame clones here, not all; method: immunoSEQ multiplex PCR. The repertoire holds fewer than 250,000 clones, with 75% to 90% as singletons. Sequenced material: PBMCs. This chain connects TRBV2 to TRBJ2-1, with D unresolved. This TCR was recovered from a woman in her twenties or thirties in good health and CMV-seropositive. The CDR3 is CASKIMLIWTTLDYNEQFF. The DNA for the CDR3 is TGTGCCAGCAAAATAATGCTCATATGGACCACCCTGGACTACAATGAGCAGTTCTTC.